These T cell receptor beta chains were read from a single sample in a study of blood T cell repertoires in COVID-19. The protocol was immunoSEQ multiplex PCR, while the TCRdb copy is restricted to in-frame clones and leaves out a portion. There are 250,000 to 300,000 clones in the sample; roughly 90% occur only once, and about 2.3% lies in the top ten. The sequenced material came from PBMCs or T cells enriched from blood (not recorded which). The receptors stem from a woman in her 40s with acute COVID-19. Each CDR3 is given with its conserved first and last residue. The D gene is left open where the match is weak. The size of a clone is reported for some rows only, either as once, few or many, or as a class for expanded clones.

v_gene,d_gene,abundance,j_gene,CDR3nt,CDR3aa
TRBV7-2,-,few,TRBJ2-1,TGTGCCAGCAGCTTTCAAGGAAGCGGAGCCAGACGTGAGCAGTTCTTC,CASSFQGSGARREQFF
TRBV28,-,-,TRBJ2-3,TGTGCCAGCAGTTTAGCGGGGATAGGCGCAGATACGCAGTATTTT,CASSLAGIGADTQYF
TRBV7-2,-,-,TRBJ1-1,TGTGCCAGCAGCTCCCCGACCCGGGTCACTGAAGCTTTCTTT,CASSSPTRVTEAFF
TRBV30,TRBD2,-,TRBJ2-1,TGTGCCTGGAGTGGGGGAGGGCGGGCCTACAATGAGCAGTTCTTC,CAWSGGGRAYNEQFF
TRBV7-8,TRBD1,-,TRBJ2-7,TGTGCCAGCAGCCCCTTGGGACAGGGGTCGAAGGAGCAGTACTTC,CASSPLGQGSKEQYF
TRBV5-1,-,-,TRBJ2-1,TGCGCCAGCAGCCAGGATATGCGGGGGAGGGGGAAGGAGTTCTTC,CASSQDMRGRGKEFF
TRBV7-2,TRBD1,-,TRBJ2-7,TGTGCCAGCAGCTTGCGGACAGGGGCCCACGAGCAGTACTTC,CASSLRTGAHEQYF
TRBV30,-,-,TRBJ1-2,TGTGCCTGGGACAGGCAAAACTATGGCTACACCTTC,CAWDRQNYGYTF
TRBV6-5,-,once,TRBJ1-4,TGTGCCAGCGAGGGGGGGATGAAAGAAAAACTGTTTTTT,CASEGGMKEKLFF
TRBV5-1,TRBD2,-,TRBJ2-3,TGCGCCAGCAGCTTAGGAGGACTAGCGGGGGATACGCAGTATTTT,CASSLGGLAGDTQYF
TRBV5-1,TRBD2,-,TRBJ2-1,TGCGCCAGCAGCCGCATAACTAGCGGGATCAATGAGCAGTTCTTC,CASSRITSGINEQFF
TRBV25-1,-,-,TRBJ2-2,TGTGCCAGCAGTGACCTAACCGACCGGGACACCGGGGAGCTGTTTTTT,CASSDLTDRDTGELFF
TRBV6-5,-,-,TRBJ2-1,TGTGCCAGCAGTTATGGGGCTCCCGGACAGTTCTTC,CASSYGAPGQFF
TRBV2,-,many,TRBJ1-4,TGTGCCAGCAGTGAGGATTGGGGGCCTAATGAAAAACTGTTTTTT,CASSEDWGPNEKLFF
TRBV7-9,TRBD2,-,TRBJ2-7,TGTGCCAGCAGCCGCAGACTAGCGGGGGACTACGAGCAGTACTTC,CASSRRLAGDYEQYF
TRBV5-4,-,-,TRBJ2-5,TGTGCCACCACAATGGAGGGGACCCAGTACTTC,CATTMEGTQYF
TRBV5-1,-,-,TRBJ2-2,TGCGCCAGCAGCCCGGGACTGCTGAACACCGGGGAGCTGTTTTTT,CASSPGLLNTGELFF
TRBV12-3/TRBV12-4,-,-,TRBJ2-4,TGTGCCAGCAGTTTTGGGGCGGTAAACATTCAGTACTTC,CASSFGAVNIQYF
TRBV24-1,TRBD1,few,TRBJ1-5,TGTGCCACCAGTGATGGTACAGGGGGGGGACCACATCAGCCCCAGCATTTT,CATSDGTGGGPHQPQHF
TRBV29-1,-,few,TRBJ1-2,TGCAGCGTTGGGATGCGCGGGGGCGCGGGCGGCTACACCTTC,CSVGMRGGAGGYTF
TRBV4-2,TRBD2,-,TRBJ2-7,TGTGCCAGCAGCCAAGGGGCTAGCGGGAGGAGGGCCTACGAGCAGTACTTC,CASSQGASGRRAYEQYF
TRBV19,-,-,TRBJ2-6,TGTGCCAGTAGTACCGCGACTGGGGCCAACGTCCTGACTTTC,CASSTATGANVLTF
TRBV28,-,-,TRBJ1-6,TGTGCCAGCAGTTTAGGGGCAAGGACAACTAATTCACCCCTCCACTTT,CASSLGARTTNSPLHF
TRBV5-6,TRBD1,-,TRBJ2-7,TGTGCCAGCAGCTTGGTCGACAGGGAGTCCTACGAGCAGTACTTC,CASSLVDRESYEQYF
TRBV6-2/TRBV6-3,TRBD1,-,TRBJ2-1,TGTGCCAGCAGCCCCGCCGGGACAGGGGATAACAATGAGCAGTTCTTC,CASSPAGTGDNNEQFF
TRBV5-1,-,-,TRBJ1-2,TGCGCCAGCAGCTTGGCCGGGGGGCGAGGCTACACCTTC,CASSLAGGRGYTF
TRBV2,TRBD1,once,TRBJ1-4,TGTGCCAGCAGTGTCGGACAGGGAACCGAAAAACTGTTTTTT,CASSVGQGTEKLFF
TRBV3-1/TRBV3-2,TRBD1,-,TRBJ2-1,TGTGCCAGCAGCCAGGGACAGGGAACTTACAATGAGCAGTTCTTC,CASSQGQGTYNEQFF
TRBV5-1,-,-,TRBJ1-4,TGCGCCAGCAGCCGGGAATCTAATGAAAAACTGTTTTTT,CASSRESNEKLFF
TRBV6-5,TRBD1,-,TRBJ2-7,TGTGCCAGCAGTCCAGGGACAGGGAACTACGAGCAGTACTTC,CASSPGTGNYEQYF
TRBV24-1,-,-,TRBJ2-3,TGTGCCACCAGATCAAGCGGAGATACGCAGTATTTT,CATRSSGDTQYF
TRBV6-1,-,-,TRBJ1-6,TGTGCCAGCAGTGAGGCATATAATTCACCCCTCCACTTT,CASSEAYNSPLHF
TRBV24-1,-,-,TRBJ2-6,TGTGCCACCAGTGATCCGAGCTCTGGGGCCAACGTCCTGACTTTC,CATSDPSSGANVLTF